This record covers a single T cell receptor (beta chain). The data derive from a study of OX40 agonist ivuxolimab in advanced cancers. Study at large: Ivuxolimab is a fully human IgG2 antibody that activates OX40 (CD134). Partial responses occurred in three patients (one hepatocellular carcinoma, two cutaneous melanoma).

Sequenced by immunoSEQ multiplex PCR; TCRdb stores in-frame clones only, minus some. Of about 87,000 clones in the sample, over 80% are singletons; the top ten hold approximately 0.79%. This CDR3 has 14 residues. In germline, CDR1 is LGHNA, CDR2 YSLEER. With V trimmed by 0 bases and J by 6 bases, 4 bases remained unmatched. Sequences were derived from CD4+ or CD8+ T cells sorted from blood, sampled in a trial of the OX40 agonist ivuxolimab. The chain carries TRBV4-3 and TRBJ1-2; 7 bases match TRBD1. The receptor comes from an adult with an advanced solid tumor such as melanoma, head and neck, liver or kidney cancer. CDR3 DNA sequence: TGCGCCAGCAGCCAAGATCAGAGGGGGCATGGCTACACCTTC. Translated, it gives CASSQDQRGHGYTF.